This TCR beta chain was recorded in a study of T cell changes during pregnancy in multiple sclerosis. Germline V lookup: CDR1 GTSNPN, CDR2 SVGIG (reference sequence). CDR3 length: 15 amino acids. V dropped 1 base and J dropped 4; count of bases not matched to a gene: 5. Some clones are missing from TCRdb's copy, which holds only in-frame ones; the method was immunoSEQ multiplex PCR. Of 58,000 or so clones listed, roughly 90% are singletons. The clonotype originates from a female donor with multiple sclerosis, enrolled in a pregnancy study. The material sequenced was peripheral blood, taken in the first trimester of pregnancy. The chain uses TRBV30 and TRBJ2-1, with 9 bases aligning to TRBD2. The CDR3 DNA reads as TGTGCCTGGAGTGAATCAGCGGGAGGATACAATGAGCAGTTCTTC. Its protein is CAWSESAGGYNEQFF.